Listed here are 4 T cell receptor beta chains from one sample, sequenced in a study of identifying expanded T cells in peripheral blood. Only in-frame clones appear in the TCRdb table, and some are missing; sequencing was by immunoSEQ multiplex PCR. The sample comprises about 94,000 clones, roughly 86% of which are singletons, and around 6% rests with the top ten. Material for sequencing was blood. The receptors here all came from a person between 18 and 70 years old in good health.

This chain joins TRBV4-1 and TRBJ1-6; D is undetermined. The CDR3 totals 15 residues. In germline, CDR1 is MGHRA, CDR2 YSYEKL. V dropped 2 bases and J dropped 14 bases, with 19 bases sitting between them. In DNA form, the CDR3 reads TGCGCCAGCAGCCAACTCCAAGGGCCCCCCGGCGCCCTCCACTTT. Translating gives CASSQLQGPPGALHF.

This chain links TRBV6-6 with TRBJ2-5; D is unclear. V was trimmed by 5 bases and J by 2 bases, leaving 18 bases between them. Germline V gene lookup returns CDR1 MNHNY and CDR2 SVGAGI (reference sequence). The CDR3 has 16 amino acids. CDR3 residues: CASSPTWPDLQETQYF. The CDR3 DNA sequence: TGTGCCAGCAGTCCCACCTGGCCCGATCTTCAAGAGACCCAGTACTTC.

CDR3 region: CASQSTANTGELFF. The DNA for the CDR3 is TGTGCCAGTCAATCGACAGCGAACACCGGGGAGCTGTTTTTT. The V call is TRBV6-4, the J call TRBJ2-2, with D possibly being TRBD1 (5 bases). In germline, CDR1 is MRHNA, CDR2 SNTAGT. There are 14 residues in the CDR3. Trimming pared 9 bases from V and 0 bases from J, leaving 11 bases between.

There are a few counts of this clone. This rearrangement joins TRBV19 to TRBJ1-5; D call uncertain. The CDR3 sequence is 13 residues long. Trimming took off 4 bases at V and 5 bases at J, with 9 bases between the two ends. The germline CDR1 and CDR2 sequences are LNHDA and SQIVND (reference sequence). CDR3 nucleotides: TGTGCCAGTAGTAATGGAGGTGATCAGCCCCAGCATTTT. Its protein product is CASSNGGDQPQHF.